The 9 T cell receptor beta chains below were found in one sample sequenced in a study of blood T cell repertoires in COVID-19. Clones were read by immunoSEQ multiplex PCR, and TCRdb kept only the in-frame ones, dropping some. The data contain some 360,000 clones, over 75% of them singletons. Sequencing was done on a sample of peripheral blood. The source of these receptors is a woman aged 55-69 years with COVID-19, enrolled during active disease.

V gene TRBV5-6 combines with J gene TRBJ2-6, with D possibly matching TRBD2 (6 bases). CDR1 is SGHDT and CDR2 is YYEEEE in the germline V gene. This CDR3 has 18 residues. V lost 0 bases to trimming and J lost 1 base, with 14 bases between them. The CDR3 region is CASSLGLRRVSGANVLTF. In DNA, the CDR3 is TGTGCCAGCAGCTTGGGTTTGAGGAGGGTTTCTGGGGCCAACGTCCTGACTTTC.

The chain has TRBV28 and TRBJ1-4, with D uncertain. CDR1 and CDR2 from the germline V gene are MDHEN and SYDVKM. V was clipped by 5 bases and J by 11 bases, with 9 bases between them. This CDR3 spans 11 amino acids. This chain's CDR3 is CASSNALKLFF. The CDR3 DNA sequence: TGTGCCAGCAGTAATGCGCTTAAACTGTTTTTT.

This chain uses TRBV19 with TRBJ2-6; D unresolved. The CDR3 is 15 amino acids. V dropped 3 bases and J dropped 0 bases, with 6 bases sitting between them. In germline, CDR1 is LNHDA, CDR2 SQIVND (reference sequence). CDR3 nucleotides: TGTGCCAGTAGTATCCTTCGCTCTGGGGCCAACGTCCTGACTTTC. It is translated as CASSILRSGANVLTF.

This clone was observed a handful of times. The gene calls are TRBV6-5 and TRBJ1-2; TRBD1 aligns across 8 bases. The CDR3 runs 13 residues. The germline CDR1 and CDR2 sequences are MNHEY and SVGAGI. Trimming removed 7 bases from V and 7 bases from J; junction bases left unmatched: 8. CDR3 bases: TGTGCCAGCATCCCTAGGCAGGGGGCTGGCTACACCTTC. Protein: CASIPRQGAGYTF.

In DNA, the CDR3 is TGCGCCAGCAGCCGGCAAACAGGGGCTGGAAACACCATATATTTT. Its protein is CASSRQTGAGNTIYF. The rearrangement joins TRBV4-1 to TRBJ1-3, with 7 bases matching TRBD1. The junction had 5 bases not matched to a gene; V was cut back by 4 bases and J by 2 bases. CDR1 MGHRA and CDR2 YSYEKL come from the germline V gene. The CDR3 has 15 residues.

The J gene is TRBJ1-3, the V gene TRBV18, with 8 bases lining up with TRBD1. This CDR3 has 17 amino acids. CDR1 is KGHSH, CDR2 LQKENI, per germline. The junction had 6 bases not matched to a gene; V was cut back by 1 base and J by 1 base. CDR3 nucleotide sequence: TGTGCCAGCTCACCACTATCGGACAGGGTGTCTGGAAACACCATATATTTT. This gives the protein CASSPLSDRVSGNTIYF.

This clone was seen more than once but under ten times. J is TRBJ1-2 and V is TRBV4-2; D not certain. Germline CDR1 LGHNA, CDR2 YNFKEQ. V lost 7 bases and J lost 4, with 19 bases in between. This CDR3 spans 15 amino acids. CDR3 loop: CASTDLSIPVYGYTF. CDR3 nucleotide sequence: TGTGCCAGCACCGATCTTAGCATTCCAGTCTATGGCTACACCTTC.

The chain couples TRBV9 to TRBJ1-2, with 8 bases lining up with TRBD1. The V segment lost 2 bases and the J segment 4 bases; nucleotides outside the gene matches: 4. CDR1 SGDLS and CDR2 YYNGEE come from the germline V gene. This CDR3 contains 14 residues. CDR3 protein: CASSVPGGLYGYTF. The CDR3 DNA follows: TGTGCCAGCAGCGTCCCAGGGGGCCTCTATGGCTACACCTTC. Variable domain in full (rest from reference TRBV9 and TRBJ1-2): DSGVTQTPKHLITATGQRVTLRCSPRSGDLSVYWYQQSLDQGLQFLIQYYNGEERAKGNILERFSAQQFPDLHSELNLSSLELGDSALYFCASSVPGGLYGYTFGSGTRLTVV.

V is TRBV7-3 and J is TRBJ2-5; TRBD2 matches at 9 bases. J lost 4 bases, V lost 2 bases, and 2 bases had no gene match. Germline assignment: CDR1 SGHTA and CDR2 FQGTGA. The CDR3 is 14 amino acids. CDR3 region: CASSLAGGLETQYF. In nucleotides, the CDR3 is TGTGCCAGCAGCTTAGCGGGGGGGCTAGAGACCCAGTACTTC.